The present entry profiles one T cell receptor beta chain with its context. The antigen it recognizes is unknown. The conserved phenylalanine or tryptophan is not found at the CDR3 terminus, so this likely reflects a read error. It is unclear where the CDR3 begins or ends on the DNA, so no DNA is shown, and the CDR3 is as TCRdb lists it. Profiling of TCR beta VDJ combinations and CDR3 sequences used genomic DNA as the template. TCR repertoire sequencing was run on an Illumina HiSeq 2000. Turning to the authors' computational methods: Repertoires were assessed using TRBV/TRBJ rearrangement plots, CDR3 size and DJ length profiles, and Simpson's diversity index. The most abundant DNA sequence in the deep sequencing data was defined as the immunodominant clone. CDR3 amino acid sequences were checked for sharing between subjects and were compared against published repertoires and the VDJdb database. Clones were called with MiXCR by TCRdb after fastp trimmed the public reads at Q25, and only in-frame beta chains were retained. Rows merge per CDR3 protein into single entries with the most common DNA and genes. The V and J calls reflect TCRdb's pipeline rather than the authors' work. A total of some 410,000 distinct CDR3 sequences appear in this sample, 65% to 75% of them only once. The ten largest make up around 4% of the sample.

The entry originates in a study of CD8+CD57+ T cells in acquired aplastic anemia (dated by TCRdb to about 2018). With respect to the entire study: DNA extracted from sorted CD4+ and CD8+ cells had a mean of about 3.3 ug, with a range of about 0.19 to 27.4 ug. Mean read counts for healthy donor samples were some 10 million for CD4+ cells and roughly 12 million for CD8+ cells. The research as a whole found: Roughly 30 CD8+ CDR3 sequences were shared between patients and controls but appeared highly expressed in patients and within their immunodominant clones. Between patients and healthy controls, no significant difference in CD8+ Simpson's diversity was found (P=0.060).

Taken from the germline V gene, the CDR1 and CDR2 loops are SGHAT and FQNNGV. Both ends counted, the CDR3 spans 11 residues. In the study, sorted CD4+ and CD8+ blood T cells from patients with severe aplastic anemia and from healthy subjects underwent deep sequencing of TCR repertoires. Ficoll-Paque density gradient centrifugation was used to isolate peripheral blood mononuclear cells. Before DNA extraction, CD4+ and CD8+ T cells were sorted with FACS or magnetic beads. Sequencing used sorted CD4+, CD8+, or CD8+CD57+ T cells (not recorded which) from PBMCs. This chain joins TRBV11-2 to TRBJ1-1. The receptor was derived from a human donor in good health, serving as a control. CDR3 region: CASSLRLVDFI.